These 7 T cell receptor beta chains share one sample of origin, sequenced in a study of T cells in Graves' hyperthyroidism and ophthalmopathy. The source material, RNA transcripts, was used to amplify TCR beta CDR3 regions. TCR CDR3 regions were first amplified by RT-PCR with HTBI primers. Each CDR3 protein is one row after TCRdb ran MiXCR on the multiplex PCR reads. The data hold 730,000 or so distinct CDR3 sequences, with roughly a sixth observed a single time. Input material: blood. The receptors here all came from a woman aged 50 to 60 with Graves' hyperthyroidism that later progressed to Graves' ophthalmopathy.

This clonotype was seen a handful of times. The CDR3 region is CASSPRDRAFF. The CDR3 nucleotides read TGTGCCAGCAGTCCCCGGGACAGGGCGTTCTTC. The rearrangement joins TRBV6-2 or TRBV6-3 to TRBJ2-1; 9 positions agree with TRBD1. CDR1 MNHEY and CDR2 SVGEGT come from the germline V gene. The CDR3 consists of 11 residues. V dropped 5 bases and J dropped 15; count of bases not matched to a gene: 5.

This clonotype was observed many times. The chain has TRBV11-3 and TRBJ2-2; D unclear. The V end lost 4 bases, the J end lost 4 bases, and 13 bases lay between the germline ends. The CDR3 covers 15 residues. CDR1 and CDR2 from the germline V gene are SGHNT and YENEEA. The CDR3, as DNA: TGTGCCAGCAGCTCACAAATCACAAGCACCGGGGAGCTGTTTTTT. Amino acid sequence: CASSSQITSTGELFF.

Note on this clonotype: This clone may be a read error of a much larger clone one base away. The rearrangement joins TRBV6-5 to TRBJ1-1, with D hard to call. Germline values: CDR1 MNHEY, CDR2 SVGAGI. This CDR3 spans 12 amino acids. Trimming cost V 4 bases and J 10 bases, with 13 bases left between them. The DNA for the CDR3 is TGTGCCAGCAGTTCCAACCCCAGCCCAGCTTTCTTT. Translated: CASSSNPSPAFF.

This clonotype was seen repeatedly, ten times or more. This chain links TRBV20-1 with TRBJ2-1; TRBD2 aligns across 7 bases. Germline V gene lookup returns CDR1 DFQATT and CDR2 SNEGSKA (reference sequence). Losses at the gene ends were 3 bases for V and 6 bases for J; bases not matched to a gene: 8. The CDR3 is 14 amino acids. This CDR3 is CSARYRPGGNEQFF. In nucleotides, the CDR3 is TGCAGTGCTAGGTATCGCCCGGGGGGCAATGAGCAGTTCTTC.

This chain joins TRBV29-1 and TRBJ1-1; TRBD1 is a possible D gene (6 bases). The CDR3 spans 13 residues. Germline-derived CDR1 and CDR2 are SQVTM and ANQGSEA. Deletions cut 4 bases from V and 2 bases from J, with 11 bases between. The CDR3 sequence is CSVGLGGNTEAFF. CDR3 in DNA: TGCAGCGTTGGATTGGGGGGCAACACTGAAGCTTTCTTT.

This clonotype was picked up many times. This chain uses TRBV7-2 with TRBJ2-1; D is ambiguous. Trimming shortened V by 5 bases and J by 4 bases, and 15 bases separated the two germline ends. This CDR3 region has 15 residues. In germline, CDR1 is SGHTA, CDR2 FQGNSA. CDR3 sequence: CASSALGGPYNEQFF. CDR3 nucleotides: TGTGCCAGCAGCGCCTTGGGTGGGCCGTACAATGAGCAGTTCTTC.

This clonotype was found a few times. The rearrangement uses TRBV18 and TRBJ1-4; 8 nucleotides match TRBD1. V gave up 6 bases and J gave up 7 bases; unmatched junction bases: 10. Germline V gene sequence: CDR1 KGHSH, CDR2 LQKENI. This CDR3 contains 15 residues. The CDR3: CASSTTTGVGEKLFF. The DNA for the CDR3 is TGTGCCAGCTCTACCACGACAGGGGTCGGTGAAAAACTGTTTTTT.